Below are 30 T cell receptor beta chains sequenced from a single sample in a study of T cell repertoires in cytomegalovirus infection. No antigen is known for these receptors. MiXCR was run by TCRdb on the reads, yielding one entry per CDR3 protein. Altogether a few hundred thousand distinct CDR3 sequences are present, about 25% being singletons, with the ten largest covering about 14%. Material: cultured PBMCs, obtained from culture after CMV antigen stimulation. The receptors were sampled from a human donor in good health (CMV status not recorded). Some clones in this sample may be carry-over from other donors' samples.

This clonotype appeared many times. The chain recombines TRBV20-1 with TRBJ1-2, with 9 bases matching TRBD1. J gave up 5 bases and V 8 bases, and 9 bases lay outside the gene matches. Germline V gene data show CDR1 as DFQATT and CDR2 as SNEGSKA (reference sequence). This CDR3 is built from 13 residues. DNA for the CDR3: TGCAGTCCAAGACAGGGGGTAGAGTATGGCTACACCTTC. Translated: CSPRQGVEYGYTF.

The CDR3 loop is CASSFYSYEQYF. The CDR3, as DNA: TGTGCCAGCAGTTTTTACTCCTACGAGCAGTACTTC. This sequence joins TRBV28 and TRBJ2-7; D gene ambiguous. Looked up from germline, CDR1 is MDHEN and CDR2 is SYDVKM. The CDR3 is 12 residues long. The V gene lost 3 bases and the J gene lost 0 bases, with 3 bases spanning the gap.

This chain connects TRBV2 to TRBJ2-7, with 7 bases fitting TRBD1. V was clipped by 6 bases and J by 0 bases; unmatched bases: 8. The length of the CDR3 is 15 residues. The germline gives CDR1 SNHLY, CDR2 FYNNEI. For the CDR3, the DNA is TGTGCCAGCAGGAGAGATCGGGACAGCTCCTACGAGCAGTACTTC. Amino acids: CASRRDRDSSYEQYF.

This rearrangement joins TRBV30 to TRBJ1-1; D gene ambiguous. The CDR3 runs 13 residues. V lost 3 bases and J 3 bases, leaving 11 bases between the germline ends. Germline-derived CDR1 and CDR2 are GTSNPN and SVGIG (reference sequence). The CDR3 bases are TGTGCCTGGAGATGGACTGGGTACACTGAAGCTTTCTTT. This gives the protein CAWRWTGYTEAFF.

This clonotype was seen more than once but under ten times. This chain links TRBV27 with TRBJ1-2; no clear D gene. V was pared by 0 bases and J by 4 bases, with 9 bases between. CDR3 length: 14 amino acids. The germline V gene has CDR1 MNHEY and CDR2 SMNVEV (reference sequence). The CDR3: CASSLSGSGYGYTF. CDR3 coding DNA: TGTGCCAGCAGTTTATCGGGTTCTGGCTATGGCTACACCTTC.

This clonotype was detected many times. The chain employs TRBV7-2 and TRBJ1-2; TRBD1 aligns across 8 bases. Trimming took 5 bases from V and 4 from J; bases not matched to a gene: 3. The CDR3 contains 13 residues. The germline gives CDR1 SGHTA, CDR2 FQGNSA. The CDR3: CASSATGGYGYTF. CDR3 coding DNA: TGTGCCAGCAGCGCTACAGGGGGCTATGGCTACACCTTC.

This clonotype appeared many times. The chain recombines TRBV6-1 with TRBJ2-1, with 9 bases that match TRBD1. The CDR3 contains 13 residues. V was pared by 6 bases and J by 4 bases, with 1 base of the junction left unmatched. The V gene's germline CDR1 is MNHNS and CDR2 SASEGT. Here the CDR3 reads CASRDRGYNEQFF. The CDR3, as DNA: TGTGCCAGCAGGGACAGGGGTTACAATGAGCAGTTCTTC.

This clonotype was detected a few times. The J gene is TRBJ2-4, the V gene TRBV7-2; D unresolved. The V end was cut by 2 bases, the J end by 1 base, with 6 bases between. CDR3 length: 14 residues. The germline CDR1 and CDR2 sequences are SGHTA and FQGNSA. CDR3 in amino acids: CASSLSPAKNIQYF. Written as DNA, the CDR3 is TGTGCCAGCAGCTTAAGTCCGGCCAAAAACATTCAGTACTTC.

The chain recombines TRBV14 with TRBJ2-1; D may be TRBD2 (6 bases). The CDR3 is 12 residues long. Trimming cost V 4 bases and J 13 bases, with 14 bases left between them. Germline V CDR1 and CDR2: SGHDN, FVKESK. DNA for the CDR3: TGTGCCAGCAGCCCGTCGTCCGGGAGACAGTTCTTC. This codes for CASSPSSGRQFF.

The chain couples TRBV11-2 to TRBJ2-7, with unresolved D. From germline, CDR1 is SGHAT and CDR2 FQNNGV. Trimming stripped 5 bases from V and 0 bases from J, with 11 bases between. The CDR3 has 14 residues. The CDR3 nucleotides are TGTGCCAGCAGCCCCCGACACCGCTCCTACGAGCAGTACTTC. Translated, it gives CASSPRHRSYEQYF. The full variable domain, rest sourced from reference TRBV11-2 and TRBJ2-7, is EAGVAQSPRYKIIEKRQSVAFWCNPISGHATLYWYQQILGQGPKLLIQFQNNGVVDDSQLPKDRFSAERLKGVDSTLKIQPAKLEDSAVYLCASSPRHRSYEQYFGPGTRLTVT.

The chain uses TRBV6-2 or TRBV6-3 and TRBJ1-1; the match to TRBD1 covers 11 bases. The germline CDR1 and CDR2 sequences are MNHEY and SVGEGT. V gave up 5 bases and J gave up 5 bases; unmatched junction bases: 4. This CDR3 is 14 amino acids long. The DNA of the CDR3 is TGTGCCAGCAGTAAGGACAGGGGGCAGACTGAAGCTTTCTTT. As protein: CASSKDRGQTEAFF.

The genes are TRBV9 and TRBJ2-1; 7 bases align to TRBD2. The CDR3 runs 15 residues. Germline lookup yields CDR1 SGDLS and CDR2 YYNGEE. J was trimmed by 9 bases and V by 2 bases; bases with no gene match: 11. The CDR3 reads CASSVGTSAWGEQFF. Here the CDR3 DNA reads TGTGCCAGCAGCGTTGGAACTAGCGCTTGGGGTGAGCAGTTCTTC.

The rearrangement uses TRBV7-9 and TRBJ2-3; 9 nucleotides agree with TRBD1. This CDR3 has 16 amino acids. Germline V gene data show CDR1 as SEHNR and CDR2 as FQNEAQ (reference sequence). Trimming took 6 bases from V and 3 from J; bases not matched to a gene: 10. The CDR3 protein is CASSNTGTGTTDTQYF. DNA for the CDR3: TGTGCCAGCAGTAATACCGGGACAGGGACGACAGATACGCAGTATTTT.

The chain employs TRBV10-3 and TRBJ2-3; D is uncertain. Trimming removed 2 bases at V and 1 base at J, with 10 bases between. The CDR3 has 15 residues. CDR1 and CDR2 from the germline V gene are ENHRY and SYGVKD. The CDR3 loop is CAISELTRGTDTQYF. The CDR3 DNA reads as TGTGCCATCAGTGAGCTCACCCGAGGCACAGATACGCAGTATTTT.

The chain joins TRBV5-1 to TRBJ2-1; the match to TRBD2 covers 8 bases. Losses at the gene ends were 0 bases for V and 3 bases for J; bases not matched to a gene: 11. The CDR3 totals 18 residues. Germline V gene sequence: CDR1 SGHRS, CDR2 YFSETQ. The CDR3 loop is CASSLAFLTSGDYNEQFF. The DNA for the CDR3 is TGCGCCAGCAGCTTGGCCTTTTTAACTAGCGGAGACTACAATGAGCAGTTCTTC. Together with reference TRBV5-1 and TRBJ2-1, the CDR3 gives the full variable domain: KAGVTQTPRYLIKTRGQQVTLSCSPISGHRSVSWYQQTPGQGLQFLFEYFSETQRNKGNFPGRFSGRQFSNSRSEMNVSTLELGDSALYLCASSLAFLTSGDYNEQFFGPGTRLTVL.

This chain links TRBV11-2 with TRBJ2-1; the D is unclear. The CDR3 has 12 amino acids. Germline V gene lookup returns CDR1 SGHAT and CDR2 FQNNGV. Deletions cut 5 bases from V and 8 bases from J, with 10 bases between. CDR3 coding DNA: TGTGCCAGCAGCCCACGGCTGTATGAGCAGTTCTTC. This gives the protein CASSPRLYEQFF.

The sample holds a few counts of this clonotype. The gene calls are TRBV6-2 or TRBV6-3 and TRBJ2-7; 8 bases line up with TRBD1. The CDR3 spans 14 residues. The germline V gene encodes CDR1 MNHEY and CDR2 SVGEGT. V dropped 5 bases and J dropped 4; count of bases not matched to a gene: 7. CDR3 coding DNA: TGTGCCAGCAGTCCGACAGGGGCCCAGTACGAGCAGTACGTC. This sequence encodes CASSPTGAQYEQYV.

V usage is TRBV20-1 and J usage is TRBJ2-2; D remains unclear. The CDR3 runs to 12 residues. Germline lookup yields CDR1 DFQATT and CDR2 SNEGSKA (reference sequence). V was pared by 4 bases and J by 3 bases, with 6 bases between. The CDR3 loop is CSATTDTGELFF. DNA for the CDR3: TGCAGTGCTACGACCGACACCGGGGAGCTGTTTTTT.

This chain connects TRBV15 to TRBJ1-1; 7 nucleotides agree with TRBD1. CDR3 length: 14 amino acids. V was pared by 1 base and J by 4 bases, with 3 bases of the junction left unmatched. CDR1 is LNHNV and CDR2 is YYDKDF in the germline V gene (reference sequence). Here the CDR3 reads CATSRGQGSTEAFF. The DNA for the CDR3 is TGTGCCACCAGCAGAGGACAGGGAAGCACTGAAGCTTTCTTT.

This clonotype was detected a few times. V is TRBV6-2 or TRBV6-3 and J is TRBJ2-1; the match to TRBD2 covers 11 bases. The CDR3 has 16 amino acids. The trim removed 2 bases at V and 7 bases at J, leaving 7 bases unmatched. CDR1 and CDR2 (germline): MNHEY, SVGEGT. The CDR3: CASSYGLAGWKNEQFF. The CDR3 DNA follows: TGTGCCAGCAGTTACGGACTAGCGGGTTGGAAAAATGAGCAGTTCTTC.

This clonotype was detected only a few times. The chain has TRBV19 and TRBJ1-5; tentative D call: TRBD1 (6 bases). V was trimmed by 3 bases and J by 2 bases, leaving 11 bases between them. From germline, CDR1 is LNHDA and CDR2 SQIVND (reference sequence). The CDR3 has 15 amino acids. CDR3 region: CASSIRSGGNQPQHF. The CDR3 bases are TGTGCCAGTAGTATTCGGTCAGGGGGCAATCAGCCCCAGCATTTT.

The rearrangement links TRBV28 to TRBJ2-7, with D perhaps being TRBD1 or TRBD2 (5 bases each). The germline gives CDR1 MDHEN, CDR2 SYDVKM. Trimming pared 10 bases from V and 4 bases from J, leaving 17 bases between. CDR3 size: 13 residues. For the CDR3, the DNA is TGTGCCACCACCGGGACCAATTTTTACGAGCAGTACGTC. Encoded protein: CATTGTNFYEQYV.

The chain carries TRBV6-5 and TRBJ2-1; 7 bases fit TRBD1. This CDR3 spans 14 amino acids. Germline trimming cut 6 bases from V and 4 bases from J; bases unmatched to any gene: 6. The germline V gene has CDR1 MNHEY and CDR2 SVGAGI. CDR3 DNA: TGTGCCAGCAGCCAGGGGGTAGCGTACAATGAGCAGTTCTTC. Encoded protein: CASSQGVAYNEQFF.

This clonotype was detected many times. This sequence joins TRBV27 and TRBJ2-2; a possible D gene is TRBD1 (5 bases). The CDR3 sequence is 14 residues long. CDR1 and CDR2 from the germline V gene are MNHEY and SMNVEV (reference sequence). Trimming pared 7 bases from V and 0 bases from J, leaving 9 bases between. This CDR3 is CASKGAPNTGELFF. The CDR3 region has the DNA TGTGCCAGCAAAGGGGCGCCGAACACCGGGGAGCTGTTTTTT.

This clonotype was seen only a few times. The chain couples TRBV7-2 to TRBJ2-1; D is unclear. The CDR3 runs to 14 residues. V gave up 5 bases and J gave up 1 base, with 9 bases separating them. Germline loops: CDR1 SGHTA, CDR2 FQGNSA. The CDR3: CASSGMGSYNEQFF. CDR3 in DNA: TGTGCCAGCAGCGGGATGGGGTCCTACAATGAGCAGTTCTTC.

The chain employs TRBV20-1 and TRBJ2-7; D assignment may be TRBD1 or TRBD2 (5 bases each). This CDR3 comprises 12 residues. The germline V gene encodes CDR1 DFQATT and CDR2 SNEGSKA (reference sequence). V was pared by 5 bases and J by 6 bases, with 14 bases between. The CDR3 here is CSAPRDLREQYF. As DNA, the CDR3 is TGCAGTGCTCCCCGGGACCTCCGCGAGCAGTACTTC.

This rearrangement joins TRBV4-1 to TRBJ2-6; D is unclear. The CDR3 loop spans 16 amino acids. V lost 0 bases to trimming and J lost 0 bases, with 6 bases between them. Germline V CDR1 and CDR2: MGHRA, YSYEKL. In nucleotides, the CDR3 is TGCGCCAGCAGCCAAGATAGAAGCTCTGGGGCCAACGTCCTGACTTTC. This gives the protein CASSQDRSSGANVLTF.

The rearrangement joins TRBV7-2 to TRBJ2-7, with a weak D call TRBD2 (7 bases). The V gene's germline CDR1 is SGHTA and CDR2 FQGNSA. The CDR3 has 15 residues. The V end lost 1 base, the J end lost 1 base, and 11 bases lay between the germline ends. The CDR3 sequence: CASSLGAGASYEQYF. The CDR3 DNA sequence: TGTGCCAGCAGCTTAGGGGCGGGGGCATCCTACGAGCAGTACTTC.

The chain couples TRBV7-4 to TRBJ2-7, with 9 nucleotides matching TRBD2. The germline V gene encodes CDR1 SGHVT and CDR2 SQSDAQ. V dropped 3 bases and J dropped 3; count of bases not matched to a gene: 3. CDR3 length equals 14 residues. The DNA of the CDR3 is TGTGCCAGCAGCTTGACTAGCGGTAACTACGAGCAGTACGTC. Its translation: CASSLTSGNYEQYV.

This clonotype was recorded at least ten times. V usage is TRBV7-2 and J usage is TRBJ2-1; the match to TRBD2 covers 7 bases. Looked up from germline, CDR1 is SGHTA and CDR2 is FQGNSA. There are 17 residues in the CDR3. V trimming: 2 bases; J trimming: 0 bases; junction bases outside the gene matches: 7. CDR3 amino acids: CASSLFSRTSSYNEQFF. CDR3 DNA: TGTGCCAGCAGCTTATTTTCGCGGACTAGCTCCTACAATGAGCAGTTCTTC. Together with reference TRBV7-2 and TRBJ2-1, the CDR3 gives the full variable domain: GAGVSQSPSNKVTEKGKDVELRCDPISGHTALYWYRQSLGQGLEFLIYFQGNSAPDKSGLPSDRFSAERTGGSVSTLTIQRTQQEDSAVYLCASSLFSRTSSYNEQFFGPGTRLTVL.